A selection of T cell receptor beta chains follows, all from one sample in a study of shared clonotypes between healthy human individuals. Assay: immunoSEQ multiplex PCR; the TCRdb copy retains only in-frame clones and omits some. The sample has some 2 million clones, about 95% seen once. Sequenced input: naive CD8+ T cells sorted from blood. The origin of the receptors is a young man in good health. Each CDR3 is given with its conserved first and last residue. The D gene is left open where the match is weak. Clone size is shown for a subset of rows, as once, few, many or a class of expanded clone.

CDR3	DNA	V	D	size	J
CASSDTLPTGELFF	TGCGCCAGCAGTGACACCCTCCCTACCGGGGAGCTGTTTTTT	TRBV10-1	.	.	TRBJ2-2
CASSLRLAGEYEQYF	TGTGCCAGCAGTTTGCGACTAGCGGGGGAATACGAGCAGTACTTC	TRBV7-8	TRBD2	.	TRBJ2-7
CASSLADGPFTDTQYF	TGTGCCAGCAGCTTAGCGGACGGTCCCTTCACAGATACGCAGTATTTT	TRBV7-9	.	.	TRBJ2-3
CASSEMVGVSSATQYF	TGTGCCAGCAGTGAAATGGTAGGGGTGTCCAGCGCTACGCAGTATTTT	TRBV25-1	.	.	TRBJ2-3
CASSELGTEAFF	TGCGCCAGCAGTGAGCTGGGGACTGAAGCTTTCTTT	TRBV10-2	.	.	TRBJ1-1
CASSTGEFPNSPLHF	TGTGCCAGCTCTACAGGGGAGTTTCCTAATTCACCCCTCCACTTT	TRBV6-5	TRBD1	.	TRBJ1-6
CASSLGHGVVGYTF	TGTGCCAGCAGCTTAGGGCACGGGGTTGTTGGCTACACCTTC	TRBV7-8	.	.	TRBJ1-2
CSARDRGELFF	TGCAGTGCTAGAGATCGGGGGGAGCTGTTTTTT	TRBV20-1	.	.	TRBJ2-2
CASSLQQDRANSPLHF	TGTGCCAGCAGCTTACAACAGGACCGCGCTAATTCACCCCTCCACTTT	TRBV7-8	.	.	TRBJ1-6
CASSYTGQGTPYDGYTF	TGTGCCAGCAGCTATACGGGACAGGGGACTCCATATGATGGCTACACCTTC	TRBV7-8	TRBD1	.	TRBJ1-2
CASSLIREGEDNEQFF	TGTGCCAGCAGTTTGATTAGGGAGGGTGAAGACAATGAGCAGTTCTTC	TRBV28	TRBD2	.	TRBJ2-1
CASSIYRGQAPYGYTF	TGTGCCAGCAGCATATACAGGGGGCAGGCTCCCTATGGCTACACCTTC	TRBV7-9	TRBD1	.	TRBJ1-2
CASSIGFAKVFEAFF	TGTGCCAGTAGTATAGGATTTGCGAAGGTTTTCGAAGCTTTCTTT	TRBV19	.	.	TRBJ1-1
CASRIAGPYYEQYF	TGTGCCAGCAGAATAGCGGGGCCTTACTACGAGCAGTACTTC	TRBV27	TRBD2	.	TRBJ2-7
CATSIISGAEQFF	TGTGCCACCAGCATAATATCGGGGGCTGAGCAGTTCTTC	TRBV15	.	.	TRBJ2-1
CASSLDANLGSGNTIYF	TGTGCCAGCAGCTTAGATGCTAACTTGGGTTCTGGAAACACCATATATTTT	TRBV11-2	.	.	TRBJ1-3
CASPLTRGETEAFF	TGTGCCAGCCCCCTGACTAGGGGGGAGACTGAAGCTTTCTTT	TRBV2	.	.	TRBJ1-1
CASSLGGVRNEQFF	TGTGCCAGCAGTTTAGGGGGAGTGAGGAATGAGCAGTTCTTC	TRBV27	.	.	TRBJ2-1
CASSLDIQGVSYEQYF	TGCGCCAGCAGCTTGGATATCCAGGGGGTCTCCTACGAGCAGTACTTC	TRBV5-1	TRBD1	.	TRBJ2-7
CASGTKRGQGDQPQHF	TGTGCCAGTGGTACAAAAAGGGGCCAAGGGGATCAGCCCCAGCATTTT	TRBV19	.	once	TRBJ1-5
CASSTWTGYTDTQYF	TGCGCCAGCAGCACCTGGACAGGGTACACAGATACGCAGTATTTT	TRBV5-1	TRBD1	.	TRBJ2-3
CASSPPGLASYEQYF	TGTGCCAGCAGTCCACCGGGACTAGCGTCCTACGAGCAGTACTTC	TRBV2	TRBD2	.	TRBJ2-7
CASRLSGGAADTQYF	TGTGCCAGCAGGCTAAGCGGGGGGGCCGCAGATACGCAGTATTTT	TRBV6-6	TRBD2	.	TRBJ2-3
CAWSATGVEQYF	TGTGCCTGGAGTGCAACAGGGGTTGAGCAGTACTTC	TRBV30	TRBD1	.	TRBJ2-5
CAISDESINSPLHF	TGTGCCATCAGTGATGAATCCATTAATTCACCCCTCCACTTT	TRBV10-3	.	once	TRBJ1-6
CAWSYGGNEQFF	TGTGCCTGGAGTTATGGGGGCAATGAGCAGTTCTTC	TRBV30	.	.	TRBJ2-1
CASSQDDLADYYNEQFF	TGCGCCAGCAGCCAAGACGATCTAGCGGACTACTACAATGAGCAGTTCTTC	TRBV4-3	TRBD2	.	TRBJ2-1
CASSAVGAGYEQYF	TGTGCCAGCAGCGCCGTAGGGGCCGGATACGAGCAGTACTTC	TRBV7-9	.	.	TRBJ2-7
CASSEFGQETQYF	TGTGCCAGCAGTGAGTTCGGGCAAGAGACCCAGTACTTC	TRBV2	.	.	TRBJ2-5
CASSSRQGVDNEQFF	TGTGCCAGCAGCTCAAGACAGGGAGTCGACAATGAGCAGTTCTTC	TRBV11-3	TRBD1	.	TRBJ2-1
CASSFRGPTTYEQYF	TGCGCCAGCAGCTTCAGGGGGCCCACGACCTACGAGCAGTACTTC	TRBV5-1	TRBD1	.	TRBJ2-7
CAWSIDTGELFF	TGTGCCTGGAGTATTGACACCGGGGAGCTGTTTTTT	TRBV30	.	.	TRBJ2-2
CASSLLSQGITYGYTF	TGTGCCAGCAGTTTATTGAGTCAGGGTATAACCTATGGCTACACCTTC	TRBV27	.	once	TRBJ1-2
CASSFPGSTYEQYF	TGTGCCAGCAGCTTCCCCGGGTCTACCTACGAGCAGTACTTC	TRBV7-9	.	.	TRBJ2-7
CASRTGTGEYEQYF	TGTGCCAGCAGAACGGGGACAGGGGAATACGAGCAGTACTTC	TRBV2	TRBD1	.	TRBJ2-7
CASSPYASSEQYF	TGCGCCAGCAGCCCTTACGCATCCTCGGAGCAGTACTTC	TRBV4-3	.	.	TRBJ2-7
CASSLIKRAEQFF	TGTGCCAGCAGTCTTATAAAGCGGGCCGAGCAGTTCTTC	TRBV28	.	.	TRBJ2-1
CASSGGIGEGMNIQYF	TGTGCCAGCAGCGGGGGAATAGGGGAGGGTATGAACATTCAGTACTTC	TRBV7-9	TRBD2	.	TRBJ2-4
CASSSGQNPNYGYTF	TGTGCCAGCAGCTCCGGACAGAACCCTAACTATGGCTACACCTTC	TRBV14	.	.	TRBJ1-2
CASSYAAERQFF	TGTGCCAGCAGTTACGCGGCAGAGAGGCAGTTCTTC	TRBV6-6	.	.	TRBJ2-1
CASSEEDLVNTDTQYF	TGTGCCAGCAGTGAGGAGGATCTAGTTAACACAGATACGCAGTATTTT	TRBV6-1	.	.	TRBJ2-3